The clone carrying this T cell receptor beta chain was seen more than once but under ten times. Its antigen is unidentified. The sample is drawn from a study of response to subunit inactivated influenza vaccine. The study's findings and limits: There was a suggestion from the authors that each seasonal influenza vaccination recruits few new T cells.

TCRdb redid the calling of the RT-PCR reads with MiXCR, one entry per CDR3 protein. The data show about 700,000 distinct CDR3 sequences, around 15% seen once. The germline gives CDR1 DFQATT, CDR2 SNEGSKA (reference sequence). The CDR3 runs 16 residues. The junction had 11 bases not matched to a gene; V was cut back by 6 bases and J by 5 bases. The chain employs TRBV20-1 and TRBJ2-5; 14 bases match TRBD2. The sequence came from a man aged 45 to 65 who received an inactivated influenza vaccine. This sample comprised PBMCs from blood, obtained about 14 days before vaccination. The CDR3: CSALPGLAGAGETQYF. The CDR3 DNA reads TGCAGTGCATTACCGGGACTAGCGGGAGCTGGGGAGACCCAGTACTTC.